These 18 T cell receptor beta chains were all obtained from the same sample, sequenced in a study of metastatic and nonmetastatic thyroid tumors. MiXCR reprocessed the PCR reads for TCRdb. Among about 59,000 clones listed, just under 30% were seen once. No treatment had been given to any patient before thyroid surgery. Sequences were obtained from blood. The receptors originated from a female donor with papillary thyroid cancer or a benign thyroid nodule (not recorded which). Some clones in this sample may be carry-over from other donors' samples.

This clone was counted many times. The V gene is TRBV11-3, the J gene TRBJ1-6; D is ambiguous. The CDR3 runs to 18 residues. V was cut by 0 bases and J by 9 bases, with 21 bases left in between. Germline V gene sequence: CDR1 SGHNT, CDR2 YENEEA. CDR3 sequence reads: CASSLESPRPYFLSPLHF. The CDR3 DNA follows: TGTGCCAGCAGCTTAGAAAGCCCTAGGCCGTACTTTCTTTCACCCCTCCACTTT.

This clone was seen only a few times. The V gene is TRBV28, the J gene TRBJ2-5; D unresolved. Germline V gene lookup returns CDR1 MDHEN and CDR2 SYDVKM. The CDR3 runs 15 residues. The ends were cut back, 2 bases at V and 1 base at J, with 11 bases in the middle. For the CDR3, the DNA is TGTGCCAGCAGTTTAGGGATGAAAGTCCAAGAGACCCAGTACTTC. The encoded protein is CASSLGMKVQETQYF.

In this sample, this clone turned up once. V and J are TRBV20-1 and TRBJ1-2; no reliable D call. Germline V gives CDR1 DFQATT, CDR2 SNEGSKA (reference sequence). Trimming removed 6 bases at V and 4 bases at J, with 15 bases between. This CDR3 contains 13 residues. In nucleotides, the CDR3 is TGCAGTGCCACGTCGGGGAGTGGCTATGGCTACACCTTC. Encoded protein: CSATSGSGYGYTF.

This clone has just a few counts. The chain carries TRBV12-3 or TRBV12-4 and TRBJ2-1; 7 bases map to TRBD2. V was clipped by 6 bases and J by 13 bases; unmatched bases: 12. The CDR3 contains 13 residues. CDR3 coding DNA: TGTGCCAGCAGCCGAGAAAGCGGGACCGTCCAGTTCTTC. It specifies CASSRESGTVQFF.

This clone was seen at least ten times. The chain combines TRBV29-1 with TRBJ1-4; D uncertain. Germline V CDR1 and CDR2: SQVTM, ANQGSEA. With 8 bases removed from V and 8 bases from J, the gap between germline ends came to 9 bases. CDR3 length: 10 amino acids. The CDR3 nucleotides are TGCAGCTTATTGGGAGAAAAACTGTTTTTT. Residues: CSLLGEKLFF.

The J gene is TRBJ2-7, the V gene TRBV20-1; TRBD2 agrees at 9 bases. The CDR3 consists of 15 residues. Trimming at V came to 3 bases and at J to 2 bases, leaving 8 bases not matched to a gene. Germline V CDR1 and CDR2: DFQATT, SNEGSKA (reference sequence). This CDR3 reads CSASVPSGATYEQYF. In nucleotides, the CDR3 is TGCAGTGCTAGCGTTCCTAGCGGGGCGACCTACGAGCAGTACTTC.

Ten or more counts support this clone. This sequence joins TRBV20-1 and TRBJ1-1; maybe TRBD1 (6 bases). The germline V gene encodes CDR1 DFQATT and CDR2 SNEGSKA (reference sequence). The CDR3 spans 12 residues. With 3 bases removed from V and 3 bases from J, the gap between germline ends came to 8 bases. The CDR3 region is CSASNRDTEAFF. The CDR3 nucleotides read TGCAGTGCTAGCAACAGGGACACTGAAGCTTTCTTT.

By frequency in the sample, this clone is medium-sized. The chain combines TRBV19 with TRBJ2-7; weak D call: TRBD1 (5 bases). V gave up 3 bases and J gave up 5 bases, with 20 bases separating them. The CDR3 runs to 16 residues. CDR1 LNHDA and CDR2 SQIVND come from the germline V gene (reference sequence). The CDR3 reads CASSIIFGAGKHEQYF. CDR3 DNA: TGTGCCAGTAGTATCATATTTGGGGCAGGGAAACACGAGCAGTACTTC.

The rearrangement links TRBV11-2 to TRBJ2-1; D remains unclear. Germline values: CDR1 SGHAT, CDR2 FQNNGV. This CDR3 has 13 amino acids. V lost 2 bases, J lost 11 bases, and 13 bases lay in between. The CDR3 DNA sequence: TGTGCCAGCAGCTTAATTTCGCAGGCGAAGCAGTTCTTC. Residues: CASSLISQAKQFF.

In its sample, this clone was seen many times. V usage is TRBV27 and J usage is TRBJ2-1, with 8 positions matching TRBD2. Germline CDR1 reads MNHEY; CDR2 reads SMNVEV (reference sequence). Trimming at V came to 6 bases and at J to 4 bases, leaving 5 bases not matched to a gene. This CDR3 has 14 residues. The DNA of the CDR3 is TGTGCCAGCAGCCCGGGAGGGTTTTACAATGAGCAGTTCTTC. Translating gives CASSPGGFYNEQFF.

V usage is TRBV4-1 and J usage is TRBJ2-2; D unresolved. CDR3 length: 15 amino acids. Trimming pared 4 bases from V and 6 bases from J, leaving 15 bases between. Germline V gives CDR1 MGHRA, CDR2 YSYEKL. The CDR3 DNA is TGCGCCAGCAGCCGTCACCAGGAAAATCCCGGGGAGCTGTTTTTT. Protein: CASSRHQENPGELFF.

Of note for this clone: Sequence at one end of the junction differs from germline and may be a read error. The chain recombines TRBV12-3 or TRBV12-4 with TRBJ1-3, with 7 positions matching TRBD1. CDR3 length equals 9 residues. Here the CDR3 DNA reads TGTGCCGGTCCCGGGACAGAAAATTTT. It specifies CAGPGTENF.

The V and J genes are TRBV6-1 and TRBJ2-2, with a possible D match to TRBD1 (5 bases). The CDR3 has 14 amino acids. Germline V gene data show CDR1 as MNHNS and CDR2 as SASEGT. Trimming pared 6 bases from V and 4 bases from J, leaving 12 bases between. This chain's CDR3 is CASRGPGSTGELFF. CDR3 in DNA: TGTGCCAGCAGGGGTCCAGGGTCCACCGGGGAGCTGTTTTTT.

The rearrangement joins TRBV6-1 to TRBJ1-6; the D gene is possibly TRBD1 (5 bases). The germline V gene encodes CDR1 MNHNS and CDR2 SASEGT. The CDR3 consists of 13 residues. The ends were cut back, 8 bases at V and 10 bases at J, with 15 bases in the middle. In nucleotides, the CDR3 is TGTGCCAGCTCTGCCAGGGATCAATCACCCCTCCACTTT. Translated, it gives CASSARDQSPLHF.

This clone was found a few times. The chain has TRBV6-2 or TRBV6-3 and TRBJ2-1; the D gene is possibly TRBD2 (6 bases). The V end lost 5 bases, the J end lost 0 bases, and 14 bases lay between the germline ends. The CDR3 is 16 amino acids. Germline loops: CDR1 MNHEY, CDR2 SVGEGT. The CDR3 nucleotides read TGTGCCAGCAGTCCTTCCGACGGGAGCTCCTACAATGAGCAGTTCTTC. This sequence encodes CASSPSDGSSYNEQFF.

The chain couples TRBV6-2 or TRBV6-3 to TRBJ2-1, with D uncertain. V was cut by 2 bases and J by 7 bases, with 3 bases left in between. The CDR3 extends over 11 amino acids. Per germline, CDR1 MNHEY and CDR2 SVGEGT. The CDR3 sequence: CASSYGNEQFF. In DNA form, the CDR3 reads TGTGCCAGCAGTTACGGGAATGAGCAGTTCTTC.

This clone was counted a few times. The chain joins TRBV6-4 to TRBJ1-5; D ambiguous. CDR1 is MRHNA and CDR2 is SNTAGT in the germline V gene. V lost 7 bases and J 10 bases, leaving 17 bases between the germline ends. This CDR3 comprises 13 residues. This CDR3 is CASIRTDRSPQHF. CDR3 nucleotide sequence: TGTGCCAGCATCCGGACGGACCGCAGCCCCCAGCATTTT.

This clone was observed a few times. The V and J genes are TRBV6-1 and TRBJ1-6, with TRBD1 as a possible D gene (5 bases). Germline V gene data show CDR1 as MNHNS and CDR2 as SASEGT. V lost 5 bases, J lost 0 bases, and 14 bases lay in between. The CDR3 sequence is 17 residues long. The CDR3 region is CASSPTTASSYNSPLHF. The DNA of the CDR3 is TGTGCCAGCAGTCCCACGACAGCGAGCTCCTATAATTCACCCCTCCACTTT.